This T cell receptor beta chain is drawn from a study of PD-L1 blockade in urothelial cancer. This clone has a single count. Regarding time point: pretreatment peripheral blood. TCRdb keeps only in-frame clones here, not all; method: immunoSEQ multiplex PCR. Among 50,000 to 75,000 clones, more than 80% were seen once, and the ten largest hold roughly 1.6%. The CDR3 runs 13 residues. V was trimmed by 1 base and J by 9 bases, leaving 13 bases between them. The germline CDR1 and CDR2 sequences are SGHVS and FNYEAQ. This TCR was recovered from a man aged 65 to 79 with urothelial cancer. The sample here was PBMCs, taken around atezolizumab (anti-PD-L1) treatment. This chain connects TRBV7-6 to TRBJ2-7; D remains ambiguous. CDR3 residues: CASSLESPTSQYF. The CDR3 DNA sequence: TGTGCCAGCAGCTTAGAAAGCCCGACTTCGCAGTACTTC. Looking up the rest from reference TRBV7-6 and TRBJ2-7 gives the full variable domain: GAGVSQSPRYKVTKRGQDVALRCDPISGHVSLYWYRQALGQGPEFLTYFNYEAQQDKSGLPNDRFSAERPEGSISTLTIQRTEQRDSAMYRCASSLESPTSQYFGPGTRLTVT.